A single sample is the source of the 9 T cell receptor beta chains below, sequenced in a study of blood T cell repertoires in COVID-19. TCRdb's table, derived via immunoSEQ multiplex PCR, lists solely in-frame clones and lacks some. Of around 140,000 clones listed, roughly 86% are singletons. The sequencing input was peripheral blood. The origin of the receptors is a woman aged 70 to 79 with COVID-19, enrolled during active disease.

The V and J genes are TRBV7-8 and TRBJ2-3, with 12 positions matching TRBD1. Trimming cost V 2 bases and J 4 bases; bases outside gene matches: 4. Per the germline V gene, CDR1 is SGHVS and CDR2 is FQNEAQ. The CDR3 length is 16 residues. Here the CDR3 reads CASSLTGTGGPDTQYF. As DNA, the CDR3 is TGTGCCAGCAGCTTAACCGGGACAGGGGGCCCAGATACGCAGTATTTT.

The chain is built from TRBV7-9 and TRBJ2-6, with 9 nucleotides matching TRBD2. This CDR3 region has 16 residues. Per the germline V gene, CDR1 is SEHNR and CDR2 is FQNEAQ (reference sequence). Unmatched junction bases numbered 5, after V lost 6 bases and J lost 2 bases. The CDR3 DNA reads as TGTGCCAGCAGGCAGGCGGGAGGGACTGGGGCCAACGTCCTGACTTTC. Translation gives CASRQAGGTGANVLTF. Together with reference TRBV7-9 and TRBJ2-6, the CDR3 gives the full variable domain: DTGVSQNPRHKITKRGQNVTFRCDPISEHNRLYWYRQTLGQGPEFLTYFQNEAQLEKSRLLSDRFSAERPKGSFSTLEIQRTEQGDSAMYLCASRQAGGTGANVLTFGAGSRLTVL.

V is TRBV10-3 and J is TRBJ2-7, with TRBD2 as a possible D gene (6 bases). Germline V CDR1 and CDR2: ENHRY, SYGVKD. CDR3 size: 14 residues. The V end lost 10 bases, the J end lost 1 base, and 17 bases lay between the germline ends. CDR3 residues: CATHGTPDSYEQYF. CDR3 in DNA: TGTGCCACCCACGGGACTCCCGATTCCTACGAGCAGTACTTC.

The gene calls are TRBV7-9 and TRBJ2-1; TRBD1 aligns across 7 bases. The junction had 5 bases not matched to a gene; V was cut back by 4 bases and J by 2 bases. The CDR3 totals 15 residues. Germline-derived CDR1 and CDR2 are SEHNR and FQNEAQ (reference sequence). The CDR3 loop reads CASSWGQHPYNEQFF. CDR3 DNA: TGTGCCAGCAGCTGGGGACAGCATCCCTACAATGAGCAGTTCTTC.

This sequence joins TRBV5-1 and TRBJ1-2, with D uncertain. CDR3 size: 17 residues. V was shortened by 4 bases and J by 3 bases, with 22 bases between the two germline ends. Germline-derived CDR1 and CDR2 are SGHRS and YFSETQ. The DNA of the CDR3 is TGCGCCAGCAGCCCCGGCCTAGGAGGGAGTCTGGACTATGGCTACACCTTC. This codes for CASSPGLGGSLDYGYTF.

This CDR3 reads CASSMGQLYEKLFF. The CDR3 DNA reads as TGTGCCAGTAGTATGGGGCAGCTCTATGAAAAACTGTTTTTT. The gene calls are TRBV19 and TRBJ1-4; D might be TRBD1 (5 bases). The CDR3 loop spans 14 amino acids. With 3 bases removed from V and 6 bases from J, the gap between germline ends came to 11 bases. Per the germline V gene, CDR1 is LNHDA and CDR2 is SQIVND (reference sequence).

V gene TRBV28 combines with J gene TRBJ1-5, with 9 bases matching TRBD1. Germline values: CDR1 MDHEN, CDR2 SYDVKM. This CDR3 comprises 14 residues. Trimming cost V 4 bases and J 4 bases; bases outside gene matches: 2. CDR3 region: CASSSGTGNQPQHF. CDR3 bases: TGTGCCAGCAGTTCCGGGACAGGGAATCAGCCCCAGCATTTT.

This clone was observed at least ten times. The chain links TRBV19 to TRBJ2-5; D is unclear. CDR3 length equals 16 residues. V was shortened by 5 bases and J by 0 bases, with 16 bases between the two germline ends. CDR1 is LNHDA, CDR2 SQIVND, per germline (reference sequence). The DNA for the CDR3 is TGTGCCAGTAGTCCGATTTTGAAACATCACCAAGAGACCCAGTACTTC. Amino acids: CASSPILKHHQETQYF.

This rearrangement joins TRBV7-8 to TRBJ1-3; tentatively, D is TRBD1 (5 bases). V was clipped by 6 bases and J by 2 bases, with 14 bases between them. This CDR3 is 15 amino acids long. Germline V CDR1 and CDR2: SGHVS, FQNEAQ. CDR3 DNA: TGTGCCAGCAGTCCCCCAGGGCTAGCTGGAAACACCATATATTTT. Translated: CASSPPGLAGNTIYF. Supplemented by reference TRBV7-8 and TRBJ1-3, the full variable domain reads GAGVSQSPRYKVAKRGQDVALRCDPISGHVSLFWYQQALGQGPEFLTYFQNEAQLDKSGLPSDRFFAERPEGSVSTLKIQRTQQEDSAVYLCASSPPGLAGNTIYFGEGSWLTVV.